These 20 T cell receptor beta chains originate from one sample sequenced in a study of blood T cell repertoires in COVID-19. Libraries were prepared by immunoSEQ multiplex PCR; TCRdb keeps only in-frame clonotypes and omits some of them. This table holds around 500,000 clones, about 85% found once. The sequencing input was PBMCs or T cells enriched from blood (not recorded which). The receptors derive from a woman aged 55-69 years who had recovered from COVID-19.

The gene calls are TRBV28 and TRBJ2-4, with 7 bases lining up with TRBD1. J was trimmed by 12 bases and V by 4 bases; bases with no gene match: 12. CDR1 is MDHEN and CDR2 is SYDVKM in the germline V gene. The CDR3 is made up of 14 amino acids. The chain's CDR3 is CASSWTGPFVDQYF. The CDR3 coding sequence is TGTGCCAGCAGTTGGACAGGTCCGTTTGTTGATCAGTACTTC.

The rearrangement joins TRBV7-2 to TRBJ1-6; 9 nucleotides match TRBD1. The ends lost 4 bases at V and 14 bases at J; junction bases unmatched: 9. The CDR3 runs 14 residues. CDR1 and CDR2 from the germline V gene are SGHTA and FQGNSA. The CDR3 DNA follows: TGTGCCAGCAGCTCCTCCCGACAGGGGGTGGCCCTCCACTTT. Translation: CASSSSRQGVALHF.

The chain has TRBV3-1 (or the pseudogene TRBV3-2) and TRBJ1-2; weak D call: TRBD1 (5 bases). V shed 5 bases and J shed 0 bases, with 10 bases lying between them. CDR1 is LGHDT, CDR2 YNNKEL, per germline (reference sequence). The CDR3 is 14 amino acids. The CDR3 here is CASSYQQANYGYTF. In nucleotides, the CDR3 is TGTGCCAGCAGCTACCAACAGGCTAACTATGGCTACACCTTC.

The chain joins TRBV4-1 to TRBJ1-2; a possible D gene is TRBD1 (6 bases). The length of the CDR3 is 16 residues. In germline, CDR1 is MGHRA, CDR2 YSYEKL. Trimming pared 0 bases from V and 1 base from J, leaving 12 bases between. CDR3 DNA: TGCGCCAGCAGCCAAGATGGGCAGGGGATTAACTATGGCTACACCTTC. Translated: CASSQDGQGINYGYTF.

The chain uses TRBV24-1 and TRBJ2-3, with D maybe TRBD2 (5 bases). Germline CDR1 KGHDR, CDR2 SFDVKD. V was pared by 8 bases and J by 8 bases, with 19 bases between. The CDR3 extends over 14 amino acids. CDR3 loop: CATNARAWAGTQYF. CDR3 DNA sequence: TGTGCCACCAACGCCCGGGCCTGGGCGGGTACGCAGTATTTT.

Only a few counts were recorded for this clone. The chain is built from TRBV6-5 and TRBJ1-5; 7 nucleotides align to TRBD1. Germline V gene data show CDR1 as MNHEY and CDR2 as SVGAGI. This CDR3 contains 15 residues. J was trimmed by 0 bases and V by 7 bases; bases with no gene match: 6. CDR3 sequence reads: CASKTGPYSNQPQHF. CDR3 nucleotides: TGTGCCAGCAAGACAGGGCCCTATAGCAATCAGCCCCAGCATTTT.

To note about this clone: Other nucleotide sequences in the sample specify the same CDR3. V gene TRBV5-1 combines with J gene TRBJ1-3; no clear D gene. V was shortened by 0 bases and J by 1 base, with 5 bases between the two germline ends. CDR1 is SGHRS, CDR2 YFSETQ, per germline. This CDR3 is 14 amino acids long. The chain's CDR3 is CASSLGGSGNTIYF. In DNA, the CDR3 is TGCGCCAGCAGCTTGGGAGGTTCTGGAAACACCATATATTTT.

The rearrangement joins TRBV30 to TRBJ2-1; D is unresolved. Germline assignment: CDR1 GTSNPN and CDR2 SVGIG (reference sequence). Trimming removed 4 bases at V and 8 bases at J, with 15 bases between. The CDR3 loop spans 13 amino acids. The CDR3 loop reads CAWNGQVGDEQFF. CDR3 nucleotides: TGTGCCTGGAATGGGCAGGTTGGCGATGAGCAGTTCTTC.

The chain joins TRBV12-3 or TRBV12-4 to TRBJ2-5; the D gene is possibly TRBD2 (5 bases). This CDR3 has 13 amino acids. V gave up 6 bases and J gave up 5 bases, with 13 bases separating them. DNA of the CDR3: TGTGCCAGCAGCCCAACTAGACGGGAGACCCAGTACTTC. It translates to CASSPTRRETQYF.

The chain combines TRBV5-6 with TRBJ1-6; 8 bases align to TRBD1. V trimming: 0 bases; J trimming: 0 bases; junction bases outside the gene matches: 5. CDR3 length: 18 residues. Germline CDR1 SGHDT, CDR2 YYEEEE. The CDR3 spells CASSLEDRVSSYNSPLHF. The CDR3 DNA reads TGTGCCAGCAGCTTGGAGGACAGGGTTAGCTCCTATAATTCACCCCTCCACTTT.

This clone was observed a few times. The J gene is TRBJ2-7, the V gene TRBV6-1; 8 bases match TRBD1. This CDR3 comprises 14 residues. Unmatched junction bases numbered 4, after V lost 2 bases and J lost 4 bases. Germline assignment: CDR1 MNHNS and CDR2 SASEGT. CDR3 sequence (DNA): TGTGCCAGCAGTGAAAGGGGACAGGTTTACGAGCAGTACGTC. The encoded protein is CASSERGQVYEQYV.

In its sample, this clone was seen once. The gene calls are TRBV7-9 and TRBJ1-1; no definite D call. Looked up from germline, CDR1 is SEHNR and CDR2 is FQNEAQ (reference sequence). V dropped 7 bases and J dropped 4 bases, with 13 bases sitting between them. CDR3 length: 13 residues. In DNA, the CDR3 is TGTGCCAGCACCGCAGAATGGTCCACTGAAGCTTTCTTT. Translated: CASTAEWSTEAFF. Full variable domain (rest looked up from reference TRBV7-9 and TRBJ1-1): DTGVSQNPRHKITKRGQNVTFRCDPISEHNRLYWYRQTLGQGPEFLTYFQNEAQLEKSRLLSDRFSAERPKGSFSTLEIQRTEQGDSAMYLCASTAEWSTEAFFGQGTRLTVV.

The rearrangement joins TRBV4-1 to TRBJ2-7; possibly TRBD2 for D (7 bases). V lost 5 bases and J lost 4, with 15 bases in between. CDR1 is MGHRA, CDR2 YSYEKL, per germline. The CDR3 covers 14 residues. CDR3 in amino acids: CASSTAGAVYEQYF. In nucleotides, the CDR3 is TGCGCCAGCAGCACGGCGGGGGCCGTATACGAGCAGTACTTC.

The CDR3 DNA follows: TGCGCCAGCAGCCCGGACGTCAGGGACAAAAACATTCAGTACTTC. The encoded protein is CASSPDVRDKNIQYF. This chain joins TRBV5-1 and TRBJ2-4; weak D call: TRBD1 (5 bases). The germline V gene has CDR1 SGHRS and CDR2 YFSETQ. This CDR3 contains 15 residues. Deletions cut 4 bases from V and 3 bases from J, with 14 bases between.

The chain couples TRBV6-5 to TRBJ1-5, with TRBD1 identical over 8 bases. Germline assignment: CDR1 MNHEY and CDR2 SVGAGI. This CDR3 contains 13 residues. V was pared by 7 bases and J by 6 bases, with 5 bases of the junction left unmatched. This CDR3 reads CASTGQGVQPQHF. The DNA for the CDR3 is TGTGCCAGCACCGGACAGGGAGTTCAGCCCCAGCATTTT.

The gene calls are TRBV4-1 and TRBJ2-4, with D perhaps matching TRBD2 (6 bases). Between the trimmed V and J ends, which lost 0 bases and 3 bases, there was a span of 15 bases. The germline CDR1 and CDR2 sequences are MGHRA and YSYEKL. The CDR3 totals 17 residues. The chain's CDR3 is CASSQEAWRDGKNIQYF. CDR3 sequence (DNA): TGCGCCAGCAGCCAAGAAGCGTGGAGGGACGGCAAAAACATTCAGTACTTC.

The V and J genes are TRBV7-2 and TRBJ2-3; no firm D call. In germline, CDR1 is SGHTA, CDR2 FQGNSA. V was trimmed by 1 base and J by 5 bases, leaving 7 bases between them. CDR3 length equals 13 residues. CDR3 region: CASSLGRRDTQYF. CDR3 DNA: TGTGCCAGCAGCTTAGGGCGGAGAGATACGCAGTATTTT.

For the CDR3, the DNA is TGCGCCAGCAGCCACCCGGGACAGGGAGGCGGCTACACCTTC. Amino acid sequence: CASSHPGQGGGYTF. The V call is TRBV4-1, the J call TRBJ1-2; 9 bases agree with TRBD1. The CDR3 is 14 amino acids. Germline V gives CDR1 MGHRA, CDR2 YSYEKL. The junction had 7 bases not matched to a gene; V was cut back by 3 bases and J by 8 bases.

The V and J genes are TRBV2 and TRBJ1-3; 7 bases align to TRBD1. CDR3 size: 15 residues. The ends lost 3 bases at V and 0 bases at J; junction bases unmatched: 2. Germline CDR1 reads SNHLY; CDR2 reads FYNNEI. The CDR3, as DNA: TGTGCCAGCAGTGAGGGACAGAGCTCTGGAAACACCATATATTTT. Its translation is CASSEGQSSGNTIYF.

A remark on this clone: This sample includes further DNA sequences coding for the same CDR3. V usage is TRBV19 and J usage is TRBJ1-3, with 7 bases aligning to TRBD1. With 6 bases clipped from V and 0 bases from J, the junction kept 5 bases outside the gene matches. The CDR3 has 15 amino acids. CDR1 and CDR2 from the germline V gene are LNHDA and SQIVND (reference sequence). The CDR3 DNA reads TGTGCCAGTAGCCGACAGGGCAACTCTGGAAACACCATATATTTT. Its translation: CASSRQGNSGNTIYF.